The 16 T cell receptor beta chains listed next were all sequenced from one sample in a study of blood T cells in healthy people across ages. A second PCR, run for about 7 to 11 cycles, used a sample-barcoded 5' primer plus a J-beta primer mix. TCRdb recomputed calls from the 5' RACE reads with MiXCR, one row per CDR3 protein. The data hold approximately 800,000 distinct CDR3 sequences, with 46% observed a single time. Material for sequencing was blood. The receptors originated from a man older than 75 in good health.

This clonotype was counted many times. The chain has TRBV28 and TRBJ2-7; the match to TRBD1 covers 7 bases. J gave up 2 bases and V 6 bases, and 10 bases lay outside the gene matches. Germline V gene data show CDR1 as MDHEN and CDR2 as SYDVKM. CDR3 length: 15 amino acids. The CDR3 coding sequence is TGTGCCAGCAGCCCCCAGCTCGACAGGGCCTACGAGCAGTACTTC. It specifies CASSPQLDRAYEQYF.

This clonotype has only a few counts. The chain couples TRBV12-3 or TRBV12-4 to TRBJ2-1; 14 bases agree with TRBD2. The CDR3 covers 17 residues. V trimming: 6 bases; J trimming: 8 bases; junction bases outside the gene matches: 12. Here the CDR3 reads CASSSGTSGSLGDEQFF. As DNA, the CDR3 is TGTGCCAGCAGCTCCGGGACTAGCGGGAGCCTCGGGGATGAGCAGTTCTTC.

The sample holds a few counts of this clonotype. A much larger clone differs from this one at a single base, so this may be a read error. The CDR3 is CSEVAEGGETQFF. The CDR3 DNA is TGCAGCGAGGTCGCTGAGGGGGGGGAGACCCAGTTCTTC. The rearrangement links TRBV29-1 to TRBJ2-1; D may be TRBD2 (7 bases). V lost 7 bases and J lost 13, with 23 bases in between. The germline CDR1 and CDR2 sequences are SQVTM and ANQGSEA. CDR3 size: 13 residues.

The rearrangement uses TRBV28 and TRBJ2-1, with 8 nucleotides matching TRBD2. The CDR3 is made up of 14 amino acids. V was pared by 9 bases and J by 1 base, with 5 bases of the junction left unmatched. Germline V gene lookup returns CDR1 MDHEN and CDR2 SYDVKM. CDR3 sequence: CASLGGESYNEQFF. In nucleotides, the CDR3 is TGTGCCAGTCTCGGGGGGGAGTCCTACAATGAGCAGTTCTTC.

The rearrangement links TRBV20-1 to TRBJ2-1; D could derive from TRBD1 or TRBD2 (5 bases each). Germline-derived CDR1 and CDR2 are DFQATT and SNEGSKA (reference sequence). There are 14 residues in the CDR3. Trimming removed 5 bases from V and 5 bases from J, with 16 bases in between. The CDR3: CSALGPQGHNEQFF. CDR3 coding DNA: TGCAGTGCTCTGGGACCCCAAGGCCACAATGAGCAGTTCTTC.

V is TRBV18 and J is TRBJ2-7, with 7 bases matching TRBD1. CDR1 is KGHSH, CDR2 LQKENI, per germline. CDR3 size: 17 residues. The ends lost 1 base at V and 4 bases at J; junction bases unmatched: 13. CDR3 sequence (DNA): TGTGCCAGCTCACCACGGCCAAGACAGGGTGTGCCGTACGAGCAGTACTTC. This translates into CASSPRPRQGVPYEQYF.

The gene calls are TRBV7-3 and TRBJ2-1, with D hard to call. Trimming stripped 4 bases from V and 3 bases from J, with 13 bases between. In germline, CDR1 is SGHTA, CDR2 FQGTGA. The CDR3 loop spans 15 amino acids. CDR3: CASSSQGGNYNEQFF. The CDR3 nucleotides are TGTGCCAGCAGCTCCCAAGGCGGAAACTACAATGAGCAGTTCTTC.

CDR3 coding DNA: TGCGCCAGCAGCTCGGGACTAGCGGGCGCCGGGGAGCTGTTTTTT. Its translation is CASSSGLAGAGELFF. This chain connects TRBV5-1 to TRBJ2-2; the match to TRBD2 covers 12 bases. Looked up from germline, CDR1 is SGHRS and CDR2 is YFSETQ. The trim removed 3 bases at V and 6 bases at J, leaving 3 bases unmatched. There are 15 residues in the CDR3.

The chain links TRBV29-1 to TRBJ1-2, with a tentative D call TRBD1 (5 bases). The germline CDR1 and CDR2 sequences are SQVTM and ANQGSEA. This CDR3 has 11 residues. With 2 bases removed from V and 8 bases from J, the gap between germline ends came to 9 bases. This chain's CDR3 is CSVERGEGYTF. The CDR3 nucleotides are TGCAGCGTTGAACGAGGGGAGGGCTACACCTTC.

V usage is TRBV7-8 and J usage is TRBJ2-1; 9 nucleotides match TRBD2. This CDR3 is built from 18 residues. The V gene end was trimmed by 1 base and the J gene end by 7 bases; junction bases not matched to a gene: 14. CDR1 and CDR2 from the germline V gene are SGHVS and FQNEAQ. The CDR3, as DNA: TGTGCCAGCAGCTTAGTAAGTTCTAGCGGGACAATGAGGAATGAGCAGTTCTTC. Its protein product is CASSLVSSSGTMRNEQFF.

The CDR3 is CASSYLAGRAAGELFF. The CDR3, as DNA: TGCGCCAGCAGCTACCTAGCAGGGAGGGCTGCCGGGGAGCTGTTTTTT. The genes are TRBV5-1 and TRBJ2-2, with 7 bases aligning to TRBD2. With 3 bases clipped from V and 6 bases from J, the junction kept 11 bases outside the gene matches. The CDR3 has 16 amino acids. Germline-derived CDR1 and CDR2 are SGHRS and YFSETQ.

The V gene is TRBV7-2, the J gene TRBJ2-7; tentatively, D is TRBD1 (5 bases). The germline gives CDR1 SGHTA, CDR2 FQGNSA. Trimming pared 5 bases from V and 5 bases from J, leaving 16 bases between. The CDR3 totals 14 residues. The CDR3 loop reads CASSLDQGVHEQYF. The CDR3 nucleotides are TGTGCCAGCAGCCTCGACCAAGGGGTCCACGAGCAGTACTTC.

This clonotype showed up just a few times. The V and J genes are TRBV6-1 and TRBJ1-5; D gene ambiguous. Per the germline V gene, CDR1 is MNHNS and CDR2 is SASEGT. This CDR3 spans 11 amino acids. Between the trimmed V and J ends, which lost 10 bases and 7 bases, there was a span of 11 bases. CDR3 protein: CATSDIQPQHF. The CDR3 coding sequence is TGTGCCACCTCAGACATCCAGCCCCAGCATTTT.

This clonotype was detected a few times. The chain carries TRBV5-1 and TRBJ2-1; TRBD2 matches 8 bases. Germline V gene sequence: CDR1 SGHRS, CDR2 YFSETQ. The CDR3 contains 14 residues. The J segment lost 1 base and the V segment lost 6 bases, leaving 3 bases of the junction unmatched. DNA of the CDR3: TGCGCCAGCACCAAGCGGGAGTCCTACAATGAGCAGTTCTTC. Protein product: CASTKRESYNEQFF.

This clonotype has a single count. The junction does not match germline at one end; this may be a read error. This chain connects TRBV4-2 to TRBJ2-5; 12 nucleotides line up with TRBD2. This CDR3 contains 19 residues. In germline, CDR1 is LGHNA, CDR2 YNFKEQ. CDR3 sequence: CASSQDLPTSGSPYGTQYF. Here the CDR3 DNA reads TGTGCCAGTAGCCAAGATCTCCCGACTAGCGGGAGCCCATATGGGACCCAGTACTTC.

The chain employs TRBV20-1 and TRBJ2-7, with TRBD1 as a possible D gene (5 bases). The germline gives CDR1 DFQATT, CDR2 SNEGSKA (reference sequence). CDR3 length equals 14 residues. The V gene lost 0 bases and the J gene lost 4 bases, with 13 bases spanning the gap. The CDR3 loop is CSAREHRSGYEQYF. CDR3 coding DNA: TGCAGTGCTAGAGAGCACAGGTCAGGGTACGAGCAGTACTTC.